Listed below are T cell receptor beta chains from one sample, sequenced in a study of T-cell memory formation after mild COVID-19. TCRdb used MiXCR to reprocess the 5' RACE reads, holding one entry per CDR3 protein. The data hold about 130,000 distinct CDR3 sequences, with around 15% observed a single time. Material for sequencing was PBMCs or a T cell subset sorted from them (not recorded which). Receptor source: a man between 18 and 29 years old who had mild COVID-19 (a few samples of this study predate the infection). Cell type and time point are not known. CDR3s include the opening cysteine and the closing phenylalanine or tryptophan. The order of the fields is J gene, D gene, clone size, V gene, CDR3 protein, CDR3 DNA. A D gene is named only where the DNA matches it firmly. Clone sizes are given selectively: once, few, many, or a class where the clone is expanded.

TRBJ2-5 NA NA TRBV20-1 CSARPLVWGTQYF TGCAGTGCGCGTCCCCTTGTATGGGGGACCCAGTACTTC
TRBJ2-1 TRBD1 few TRBV5-5 CASSFSWDRGDEQFF TGTGCCAGCAGCTTCAGTTGGGACAGGGGCGATGAGCAGTTCTTC
TRBJ1-5 TRBD1 few TRBV27 CASTTGTGGTQPQHF TGTGCCAGCACGACTGGGACAGGGGGGACTCAGCCCCAGCATTTT
TRBJ1-2 NA NA TRBV5-6 CASTLTGPAYGYTF TGTGCCAGCACCTTAACTGGGCCAGCCTATGGCTACACCTTC
TRBJ1-1 TRBD1 NA TRBV6-5 CASFGQGRTEAFF TGTGCCAGCTTTGGACAGGGGCGGACTGAAGCTTTCTTT
TRBJ2-7 NA NA TRBV7-2 CASGNYEQYF TGTGCCAGCGGCAACTACGAGCAGTACTTC
TRBJ1-6 TRBD1 NA TRBV7-3 CASSLFGQGSTPLHF TGTGCCAGCAGCTTATTCGGACAGGGATCGACACCCCTCCACTTT
TRBJ2-1 NA few TRBV5-6 CASSLYQGPTYNEQFF TGTGCCAGCAGCTTGTACCAGGGACCGACCTACAATGAGCAGTTCTTC
TRBJ1-3 NA few TRBV4-3 CASSRGHSGNTIYF TGCGCCAGCAGCAGGGGCCACTCTGGAAACACCATATATTTT
TRBJ1-2 TRBD1 few TRBV24-1 CATSLRTGGDYGYTF TGTGCCACCAGTTTAAGAACAGGGGGCGACTATGGCTACACCTTC
TRBJ2-5 TRBD2 few TRBV2 CASGKASGGRETQYF TGTGCCAGCGGGAAGGCTAGCGGGGGCCGTGAGACCCAGTACTTC
TRBJ1-6 NA NA TRBV6-2/TRBV6-3 CASTLDLGNSPLHF TGTGCCAGCACCCTCGATCTGGGGAATTCACCCCTCCACTTT